Listed below are T cell receptor beta chains from one sample, sequenced in a study of blood T cell repertoires in COVID-19. Assay: immunoSEQ multiplex PCR; the TCRdb copy retains only in-frame clones and omits some. The profile shows under 150,000 clones, 80% to 85% of them singletons. The specimen sequenced was PBMCs or T cells enriched from blood (not recorded which). The receptors come from a middle-aged man with acute COVID-19. The CDR3 runs from the conserved cysteine through the conserved F or W. A D gene is named only where the DNA matches it firmly. Part of the rows lack a size; the others show once, few, many or a class for expanded clones.

V gene: TRBV30
D gene: NA
J gene: TRBJ1-5
CDR3 length: 13
clone size: NA
CDR3 DNA: TGTGCCTTAGCGGGCGGGAGGAATCAGCCCCAGCATTTT
CDR3 protein: CALAGGRNQPQHF

V gene: TRBV19
D gene: NA
J gene: TRBJ1-5
CDR3 length: 13
clone size: NA
CDR3 DNA: TGTGCCAGTAGTATAGTTAACAATCAGCCCCAGCATTTT
CDR3 protein: CASSIVNNQPQHF

V gene: TRBV19
D gene: NA
J gene: TRBJ2-3
CDR3 length: 16
clone size: NA
CDR3 DNA: TGTGCCAGTAGTCCCGGACAGAGTTTTCGTTCGGATACGCAGTATTTT
CDR3 protein: CASSPGQSFRSDTQYF

V gene: TRBV3-1/TRBV3-2
D gene: NA
J gene: TRBJ2-1
CDR3 length: 12
clone size: few
CDR3 DNA: TGTGCCAGCAGCGTGACTAGAGGCGAGCAGTTCTTC
CDR3 protein: CASSVTRGEQFF

V gene: TRBV5-1
D gene: TRBD2
J gene: TRBJ2-2
CDR3 length: 17
clone size: once
CDR3 DNA: TGCGCCAGCAGCTTGTCCAGCGGGGGGACGAACACCGGGGAGCTGTTTTTT
CDR3 protein: CASSLSSGGTNTGELFF

V gene: TRBV28
D gene: TRBD2
J gene: TRBJ2-3
CDR3 length: 16
clone size: NA
CDR3 DNA: TGTGCCAGCAGTCCCCTAGGGGCGGGGGGGCTGGATACGCAGTATTTT
CDR3 protein: CASSPLGAGGLDTQYF

V gene: TRBV28
D gene: TRBD1
J gene: TRBJ1-6
CDR3 length: 14
clone size: NA
CDR3 DNA: TGTGCCAGCAGTTTGAGGACAGGACGCCCACCCCTCCACTTT
CDR3 protein: CASSLRTGRPPLHF

V gene: TRBV10-2
D gene: NA
J gene: TRBJ1-1
CDR3 length: 14
clone size: NA
CDR3 DNA: TGCGCCAGCAGGGGACTTGGGGGGGATAATGAAGCTTTCTTT
CDR3 protein: CASRGLGGDNEAFF

V gene: TRBV5-1
D gene: TRBD1
J gene: TRBJ1-1
CDR3 length: 15
clone size: NA
CDR3 DNA: TGCGCCAGCAGCTTGACAGGGGCGATGAACACTGAAGCTTTCTTT
CDR3 protein: CASSLTGAMNTEAFF

V gene: TRBV11-2
D gene: TRBD2
J gene: TRBJ2-3
CDR3 length: 15
clone size: NA
CDR3 DNA: TGTGCCAGCAGCTTTCTAGCGGGAGGGGGAGATACGCAGTATTTT
CDR3 protein: CASSFLAGGGDTQYF

V gene: TRBV7-6
D gene: NA
J gene: TRBJ1-1
CDR3 length: 15
clone size: few
CDR3 DNA: TGTGCCAGCAGCTTAACGGACAACCGATCCCCTGAAGCTTTCTTT
CDR3 protein: CASSLTDNRSPEAFF